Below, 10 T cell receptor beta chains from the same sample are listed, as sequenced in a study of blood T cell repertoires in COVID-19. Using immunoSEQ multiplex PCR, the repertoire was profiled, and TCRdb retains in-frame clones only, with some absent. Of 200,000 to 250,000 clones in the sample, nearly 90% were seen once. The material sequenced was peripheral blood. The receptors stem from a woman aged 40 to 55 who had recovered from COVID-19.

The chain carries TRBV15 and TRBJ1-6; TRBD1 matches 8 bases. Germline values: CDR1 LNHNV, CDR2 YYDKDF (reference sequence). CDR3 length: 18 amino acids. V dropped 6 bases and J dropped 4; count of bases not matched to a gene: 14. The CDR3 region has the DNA TGTGCCACCAGGATCGAAGCAGGGGGCCGAATATATAATTCACCCCTCCACTTT. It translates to CATRIEAGGRIYNSPLHF.

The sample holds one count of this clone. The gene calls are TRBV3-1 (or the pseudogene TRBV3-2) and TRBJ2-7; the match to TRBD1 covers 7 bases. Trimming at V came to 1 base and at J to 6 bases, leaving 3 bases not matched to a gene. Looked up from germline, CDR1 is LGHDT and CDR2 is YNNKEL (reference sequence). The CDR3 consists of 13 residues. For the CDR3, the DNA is TGTGCCAGCAGCCAAGGGACAGGATGCGAGCAGTACTTC. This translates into CASSQGTGCEQYF.

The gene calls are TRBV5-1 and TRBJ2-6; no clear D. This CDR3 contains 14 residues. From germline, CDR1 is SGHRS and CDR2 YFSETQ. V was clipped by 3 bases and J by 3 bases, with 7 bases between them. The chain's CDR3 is CASSSGGGANVLTF. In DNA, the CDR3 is TGCGCCAGCAGCTCGGGTGGTGGGGCCAACGTCCTGACTTTC.

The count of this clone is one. The CDR3 loop is CASSSDNSYGYTF. The CDR3 DNA sequence: TGTGCCAGCAGCTCTGACAATTCCTATGGCTACACCTTC. The V and J genes are TRBV5-6 and TRBJ1-2; D is unresolved. Germline V gene data show CDR1 as SGHDT and CDR2 as YYEEEE. V dropped 3 bases and J dropped 4 bases, with 10 bases sitting between them. This CDR3 is built from 13 residues.

The CDR3 sequence is CATSDSRTGSYEQYF. CDR3 bases: TGTGCCACCAGTGATTCCAGGACAGGGTCCTACGAGCAGTACTTC. The genes are TRBV24-1 and TRBJ2-7; 8 positions agree with TRBD1. The CDR3 is 15 residues long. CDR1 KGHDR and CDR2 SFDVKD come from the germline V gene. The trim removed 2 bases at V and 1 base at J, leaving 3 bases unmatched.

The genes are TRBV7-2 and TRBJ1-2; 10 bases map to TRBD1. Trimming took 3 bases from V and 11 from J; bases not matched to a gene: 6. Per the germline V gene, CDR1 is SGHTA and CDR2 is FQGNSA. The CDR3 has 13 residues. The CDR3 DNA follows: TGTGCCAGCAGCTTCCGGGACAGGGGTGGTTACACCTTC. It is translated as CASSFRDRGGYTF.

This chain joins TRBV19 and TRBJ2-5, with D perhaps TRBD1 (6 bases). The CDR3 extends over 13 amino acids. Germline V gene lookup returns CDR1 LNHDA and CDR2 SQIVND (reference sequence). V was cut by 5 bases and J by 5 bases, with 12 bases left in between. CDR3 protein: CASSDQRGETQYF. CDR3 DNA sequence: TGTGCCAGTAGTGATCAGAGGGGGGAGACCCAGTACTTC.

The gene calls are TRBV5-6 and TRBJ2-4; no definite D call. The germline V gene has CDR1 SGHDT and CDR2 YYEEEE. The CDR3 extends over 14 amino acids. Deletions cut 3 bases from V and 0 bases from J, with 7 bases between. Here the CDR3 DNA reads TGTGCCAGCAGCTCGAGTGTAGCCAAAAACATTCAGTACTTC. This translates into CASSSSVAKNIQYF.

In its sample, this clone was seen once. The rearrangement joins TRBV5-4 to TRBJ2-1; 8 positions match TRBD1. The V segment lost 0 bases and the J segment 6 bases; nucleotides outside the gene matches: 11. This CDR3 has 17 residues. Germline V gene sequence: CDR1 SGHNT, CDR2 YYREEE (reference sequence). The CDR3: CASSLGFTGGQLNEQFF. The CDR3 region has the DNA TGTGCCAGCAGCTTGGGGTTTACAGGGGGTCAACTCAATGAGCAGTTCTTC.

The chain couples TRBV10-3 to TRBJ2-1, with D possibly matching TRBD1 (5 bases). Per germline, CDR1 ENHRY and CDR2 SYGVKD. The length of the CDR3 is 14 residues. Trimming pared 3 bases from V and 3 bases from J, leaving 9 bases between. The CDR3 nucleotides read TGTGCCATCAGTGAATACGACAGCTACAATGAGCAGTTCTTC. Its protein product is CAISEYDSYNEQFF.